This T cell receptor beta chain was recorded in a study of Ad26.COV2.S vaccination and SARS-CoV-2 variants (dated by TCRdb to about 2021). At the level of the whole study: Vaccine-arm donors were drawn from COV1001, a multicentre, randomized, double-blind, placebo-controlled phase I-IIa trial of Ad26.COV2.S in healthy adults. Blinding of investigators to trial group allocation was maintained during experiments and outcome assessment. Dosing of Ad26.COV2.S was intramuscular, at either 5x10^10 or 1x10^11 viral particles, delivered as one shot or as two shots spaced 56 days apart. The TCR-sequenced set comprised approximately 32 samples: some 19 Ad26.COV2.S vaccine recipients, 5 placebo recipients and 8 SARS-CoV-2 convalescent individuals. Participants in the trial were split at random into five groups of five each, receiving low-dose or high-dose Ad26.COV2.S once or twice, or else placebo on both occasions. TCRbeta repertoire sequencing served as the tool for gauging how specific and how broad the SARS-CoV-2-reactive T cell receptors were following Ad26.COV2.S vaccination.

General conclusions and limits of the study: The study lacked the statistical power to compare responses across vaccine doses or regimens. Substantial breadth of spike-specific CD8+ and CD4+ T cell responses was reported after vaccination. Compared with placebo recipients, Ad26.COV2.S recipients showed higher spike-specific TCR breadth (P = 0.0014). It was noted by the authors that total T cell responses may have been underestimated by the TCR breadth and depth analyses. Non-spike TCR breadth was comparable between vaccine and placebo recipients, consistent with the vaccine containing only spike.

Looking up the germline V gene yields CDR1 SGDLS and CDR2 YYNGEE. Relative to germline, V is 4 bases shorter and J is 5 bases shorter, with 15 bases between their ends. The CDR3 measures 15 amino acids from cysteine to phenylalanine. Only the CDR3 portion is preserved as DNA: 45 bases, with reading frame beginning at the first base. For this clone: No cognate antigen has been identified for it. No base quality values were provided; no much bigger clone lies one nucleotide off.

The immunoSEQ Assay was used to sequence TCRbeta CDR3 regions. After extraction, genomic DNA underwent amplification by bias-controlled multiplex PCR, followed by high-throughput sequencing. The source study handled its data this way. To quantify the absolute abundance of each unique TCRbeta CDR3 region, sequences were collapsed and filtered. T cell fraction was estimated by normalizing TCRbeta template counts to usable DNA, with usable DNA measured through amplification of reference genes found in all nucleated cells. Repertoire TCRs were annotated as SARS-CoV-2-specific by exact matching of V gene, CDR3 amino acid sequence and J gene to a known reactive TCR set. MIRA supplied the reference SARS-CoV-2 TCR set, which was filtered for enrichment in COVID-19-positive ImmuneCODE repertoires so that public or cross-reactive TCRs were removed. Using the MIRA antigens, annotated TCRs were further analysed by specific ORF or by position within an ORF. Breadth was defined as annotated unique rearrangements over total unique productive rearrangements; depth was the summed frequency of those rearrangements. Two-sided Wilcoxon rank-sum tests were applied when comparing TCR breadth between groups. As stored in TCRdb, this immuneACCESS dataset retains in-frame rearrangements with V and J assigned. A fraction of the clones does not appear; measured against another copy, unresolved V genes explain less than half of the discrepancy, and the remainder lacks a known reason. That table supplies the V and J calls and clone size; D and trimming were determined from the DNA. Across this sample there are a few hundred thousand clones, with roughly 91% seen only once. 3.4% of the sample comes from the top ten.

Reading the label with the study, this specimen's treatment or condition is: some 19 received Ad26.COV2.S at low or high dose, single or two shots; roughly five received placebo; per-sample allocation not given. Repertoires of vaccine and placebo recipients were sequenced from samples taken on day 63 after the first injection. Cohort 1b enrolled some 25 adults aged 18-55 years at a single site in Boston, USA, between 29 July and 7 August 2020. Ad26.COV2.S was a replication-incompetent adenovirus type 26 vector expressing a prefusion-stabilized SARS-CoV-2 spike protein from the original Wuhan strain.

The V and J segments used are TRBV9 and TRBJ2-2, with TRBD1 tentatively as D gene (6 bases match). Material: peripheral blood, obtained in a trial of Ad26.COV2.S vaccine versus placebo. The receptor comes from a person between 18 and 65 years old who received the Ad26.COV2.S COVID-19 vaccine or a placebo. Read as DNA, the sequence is TGTGCCAGCAGCCCCCAAAGGGGGAATACCGGGGAGCTGTTTTTT. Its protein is CASSPQRGNTGELFF.